The source of this TCR beta chain is a study of monozygotic twins with inflammatory bowel disease. Study-level findings and limits: TCRbeta diversity (inverse Simpson) was lower in IBD patients than in healthy co-twins.

Germline CDR1 is SGHRS and CDR2 is YFSETQ. The CDR3 sequence is 16 residues long. Molecular identifiers with 6-nucleotide sample barcodes were added during cDNA synthesis via template switching. TCRdb re-called the 5' RACE reads and gives one entry per CDR3 protein, without DNA. The repertoire shows roughly 120,000 distinct CDR3 sequences; the top ten hold around 12%. In regard to this clonotype: Its cognate antigen is unknown.

The chain couples TRBV5-1 to TRBJ2-3. The clonotype comes from a human donor with ulcerative colitis or Crohn's disease, or a healthy co-twin of an affected twin (not recorded which). What was sequenced was blood. CDR3 loop: CASSLTLGSSTDTQYF.